A selection of T cell receptor beta chains follows, all from one sample in a study of T cell changes during pregnancy in multiple sclerosis. Libraries were prepared by immunoSEQ multiplex PCR; TCRdb keeps only in-frame clonotypes and omits some of them. Here the sample spans about 92,000 clones, roughly nine tenths being singletons. This specimen was peripheral blood, taken in the first trimester of pregnancy. These receptors were taken from a female donor with multiple sclerosis, enrolled in a pregnancy study. CDR3s include the opening cysteine and the closing phenylalanine or tryptophan. The order of the fields is V gene, D gene, J gene, clone size, CDR3 length, CDR3 DNA, CDR3 protein. D genes are given only for firm matches. A clone size is listed for some rows: how often the clone was seen (once, few, many), or a class if it is expanded.

V gene: TRBV5-1; D gene: TRBD1; J gene: TRBJ1-2; clone size: NA; CDR3 length: 16; CDR3 DNA: TGCGCCAGCAGCTTGGACACGACAGGGGGCATCTATGGCTACACCTTC; CDR3 protein: CASSLDTTGGIYGYTF
V gene: TRBV28; D gene: TRBD1; J gene: TRBJ1-2; clone size: NA; CDR3 length: 14; CDR3 DNA: TGTGCCAGCAGTTTAGGGTACAGGGGCGAAGGCTACACCTTC; CDR3 protein: CASSLGYRGEGYTF
V gene: TRBV27; D gene: TRBD1; J gene: TRBJ1-5; clone size: few; CDR3 length: 14; CDR3 DNA: TGTGCCAGCGCCAACAGGGGTAGCAATCAGCCCCAGCATTTT; CDR3 protein: CASANRGSNQPQHF
V gene: TRBV28; D gene: NA; J gene: TRBJ1-2; clone size: NA; CDR3 length: 13; CDR3 DNA: TGTGCCAGCAGAAACCAGGCTAACTATGGCTACACCTTC; CDR3 protein: CASRNQANYGYTF
V gene: TRBV7-8; D gene: TRBD2; J gene: TRBJ2-7; clone size: NA; CDR3 length: 18; CDR3 DNA: TGTGCCAGCAGCTTACAGGGACTAGCGGGAGGGCCGTCGGTTGAGCAGTACTTC; CDR3 protein: CASSLQGLAGGPSVEQYF
V gene: TRBV5-1; D gene: TRBD1; J gene: TRBJ1-5; clone size: NA; CDR3 length: 16; CDR3 DNA: TGCGCCAGCAGCTTGACGGGGACAGGTGCAAATCAGCCCCAGCATTTT; CDR3 protein: CASSLTGTGANQPQHF
V gene: TRBV5-4; D gene: NA; J gene: TRBJ1-1; clone size: NA; CDR3 length: 14; CDR3 DNA: TGTGCCAGCAGCCCACGTCAGGGGCTCACTGAAGCTTTCTTT; CDR3 protein: CASSPRQGLTEAFF
V gene: TRBV4-1; D gene: NA; J gene: TRBJ1-2; clone size: NA; CDR3 length: 13; CDR3 DNA: TGCGCCAGCAGCCCTGGACAGCCCTATGGCTACACCTTC; CDR3 protein: CASSPGQPYGYTF
V gene: TRBV7-2; D gene: TRBD1; J gene: TRBJ1-5; clone size: NA; CDR3 length: 17; CDR3 DNA: TGTGCCAGCAGCGCCCGGTCCCCGGGGCAGGGGGCTCAGCCCCAGCATTTT; CDR3 protein: CASSARSPGQGAQPQHF
V gene: TRBV10-3; D gene: NA; J gene: TRBJ1-3; clone size: NA; CDR3 length: 14; CDR3 DNA: TGTGCCATCAGTGAAACCGGGACAGGAAACACCATATATTTT; CDR3 protein: CAISETGTGNTIYF
V gene: TRBV5-1; D gene: TRBD2; J gene: TRBJ2-3; clone size: NA; CDR3 length: 17; CDR3 DNA: TGCGCCAGCAGCTTGGGGAGGTCTAGCGGGACATCAGATACGCAGTATTTT; CDR3 protein: CASSLGRSSGTSDTQYF
V gene: TRBV5-6; D gene: TRBD2; J gene: TRBJ2-7; clone size: NA; CDR3 length: 15; CDR3 DNA: TGTGCCAGCAGCTTTCGTACTAGCGGATCCTACGAGCAGTACTTC; CDR3 protein: CASSFRTSGSYEQYF
V gene: TRBV5-8; D gene: NA; J gene: TRBJ1-5; clone size: NA; CDR3 length: 16; CDR3 DNA: TGTGCCAGCAGCTCGGGACACCCTTCCGGCAATCAGCCCCAGCATTTT; CDR3 protein: CASSSGHPSGNQPQHF
V gene: TRBV27; D gene: TRBD1; J gene: TRBJ1-5; clone size: NA; CDR3 length: 14; CDR3 DNA: TGTGCCAGCAGTTACAGGGGGACGGACCAGCCCCAGCATTTT; CDR3 protein: CASSYRGTDQPQHF
V gene: TRBV27; D gene: TRBD1; J gene: TRBJ1-1; clone size: NA; CDR3 length: 13; CDR3 DNA: TGTGCCAGCAGTCCCTGGACAGGGATTGAAGCTTTCTTT; CDR3 protein: CASSPWTGIEAFF
V gene: TRBV14; D gene: NA; J gene: TRBJ1-1; clone size: NA; CDR3 length: 14; CDR3 DNA: TGTGCCAGCAGCCAAGTCAGATCGAACACTGAAGCTTTCTTT; CDR3 protein: CASSQVRSNTEAFF
V gene: TRBV29-1; D gene: TRBD2; J gene: TRBJ2-5; clone size: NA; CDR3 length: 17; CDR3 DNA: TGCAGCGTTGGGGGGACTAGCGATGTTATCTTTGAAGAGACCCAGTACTTC; CDR3 protein: CSVGGTSDVIFEETQYF